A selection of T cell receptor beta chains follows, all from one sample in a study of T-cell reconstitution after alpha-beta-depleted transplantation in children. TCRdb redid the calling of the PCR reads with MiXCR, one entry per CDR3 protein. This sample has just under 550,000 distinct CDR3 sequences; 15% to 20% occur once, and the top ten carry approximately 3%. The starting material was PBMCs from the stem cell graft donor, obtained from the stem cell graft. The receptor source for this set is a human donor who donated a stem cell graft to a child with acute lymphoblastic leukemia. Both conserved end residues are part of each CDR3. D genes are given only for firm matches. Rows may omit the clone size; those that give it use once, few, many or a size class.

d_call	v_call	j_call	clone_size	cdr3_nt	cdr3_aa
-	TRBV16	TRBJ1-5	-	TGTGCCAGCAGCCAATCGGGGGGTCCCCAGCATTTT	CASSQSGGPQHF
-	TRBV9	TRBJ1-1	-	TGTGCCAGCAGCGCAACTCTCGACAGGACCGACGCTGAAGCTTTCTTT	CASSATLDRTDAEAFF
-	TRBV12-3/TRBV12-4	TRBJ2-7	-	TGTGCCAGCAGCCCAAAAACAGGGCACGAGCAGTACTTC	CASSPKTGHEQYF
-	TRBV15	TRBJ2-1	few	TGTGCCACCAGCAGAGAGCCCGGACAGTGGGACAATGAGCAGTTCTTC	CATSREPGQWDNEQFF
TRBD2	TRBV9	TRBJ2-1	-	TGTGCCAGCAGCGGAAGGACTAGTCGGCAATTCCAAAGCTCCTACAATGAGCAGTTCTTC	CASSGRTSRQFQSSYNEQFF
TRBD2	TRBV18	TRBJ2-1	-	TGTGCCAGCTCACCACCATTCCAGGGACTAGCGGCCAACAATGAGCAGTTCTTC	CASSPPFQGLAANNEQFF
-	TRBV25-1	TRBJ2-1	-	TGTGCCAGCAGTGCCTACGGGGATCTAGGGTGGGATGAGCAGTTCTTC	CASSAYGDLGWDEQFF
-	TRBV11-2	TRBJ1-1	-	TGTGCCAGCAGCCATGGGGGGGGTAGCGAAGCTTTCTTT	CASSHGGGSEAFF
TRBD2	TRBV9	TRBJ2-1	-	TGTGCCAGCAGCGCGCCGACTAGCGGGGACTACAATGAGCAGTTCTTC	CASSAPTSGDYNEQFF
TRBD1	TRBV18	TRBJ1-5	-	TGTGCCAGCTCACCGACAGGGGCCTATAGCAATCAGCCCCAGCATTTT	CASSPTGAYSNQPQHF
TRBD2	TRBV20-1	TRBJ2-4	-	TGCAGTGCTAGCTGGCGGGAGGGCCGGGACATTCAGTACTTC	CSASWREGRDIQYF
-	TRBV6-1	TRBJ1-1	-	TGTGCCAGCACCCGGGACACCATGAACACTGAAGCTTTCTTT	CASTRDTMNTEAFF
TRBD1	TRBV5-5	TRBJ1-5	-	TGTGCCAGCAGCTCGCCGGACAGGGAATTTCAGCCCCAGCATTTT	CASSSPDREFQPQHF
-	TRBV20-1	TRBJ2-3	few	TGCAGTGCTAGAGATGACAGGACAGAGCTCCGCACAGATACGCAGTATTTT	CSARDDRTELRTDTQYF
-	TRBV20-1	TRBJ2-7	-	TGCAGTGCTAGAACAGGCAATTCCTACGAGCAGTACTTC	CSARTGNSYEQYF
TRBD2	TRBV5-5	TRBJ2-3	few	TGTGCCAGCAGCGGACCGACTAGCGAGACACCCACAGATACGCAGTATTTT	CASSGPTSETPTDTQYF
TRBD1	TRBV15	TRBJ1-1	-	TGTGCCACCAGTTCGACAGGGGCGAACACTGAAGCTTTCTTT	CATSSTGANTEAFF
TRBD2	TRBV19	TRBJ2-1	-	TGTGCCAGTAGTTTGGGCGGGAGTGGTTACAATGAGCAGTTCTTC	CASSLGGSGYNEQFF
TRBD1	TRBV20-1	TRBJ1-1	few	TGCAGTGCTCAACAGGGGAGGGGGAGGAACACTGAAGCTTTCTTT	CSAQQGRGRNTEAFF
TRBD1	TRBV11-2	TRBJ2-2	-	TGTGCCAGCAGCTTTAGGGGACAGGGGATCACCGGGGAGCTGTTTTTT	CASSFRGQGITGELFF
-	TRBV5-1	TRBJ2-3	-	TGCGCCAGCAGCCCACTTGGCTTCGGCACAGATACGCAGTATTTT	CASSPLGFGTDTQYF
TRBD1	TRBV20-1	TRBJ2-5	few	TGCAGTGCTAGAAGGCCCCAGGACAGGGGGAGAAAGACCCAGTACTTC	CSARRPQDRGRKTQYF
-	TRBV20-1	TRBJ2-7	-	TGCAGTGCTAGGGGCTCTACCGGGACCACCTACGAGCAGTACTTC	CSARGSTGTTYEQYF
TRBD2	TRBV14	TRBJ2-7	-	TGTGCCAGCAGCCAACTAGCGGGAGCGGGCGAGCAGTACTTC	CASSQLAGAGEQYF
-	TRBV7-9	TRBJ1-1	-	TGTGCCAGCAGCTCTAGGACAGAATCTGAAGCTTTCTTT	CASSSRTESEAFF
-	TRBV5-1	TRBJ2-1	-	TGCGCCAGCACCGTGGGGCAGTCCTACAATGAGCAGTTCTTC	CASTVGQSYNEQFF
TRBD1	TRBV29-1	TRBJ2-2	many	TGCAGCGTTCGACAGGGGAACACCGGGGAGCTGTTTTTT	CSVRQGNTGELFF
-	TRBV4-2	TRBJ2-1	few	TGTGCCAGCAGCCAGGGGGAGGCTGAGCAGTTCTTC	CASSQGEAEQFF
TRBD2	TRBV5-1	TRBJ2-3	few	TGCGCCAGCAGCCAAGCGGGAGAAGGGGCAGATACGCAGTATTTT	CASSQAGEGADTQYF
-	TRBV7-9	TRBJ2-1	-	TGTGCCAGCAGACCGGACAGTGCTTACAATGAGCAGTTCTTC	CASRPDSAYNEQFF
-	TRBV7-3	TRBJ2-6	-	TGTGCCAGCAGCGCGACAGGTTTGAACTCTGGGGCCAACGTCCTGACTTTC	CASSATGLNSGANVLTF
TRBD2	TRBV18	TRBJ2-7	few	TGTGCCAGCTCACCAACTAGCGGGAGCAACGAGCAGTACTTC	CASSPTSGSNEQYF
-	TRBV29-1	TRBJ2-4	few	TGCAGCGCACATCAGCCCGGGCTCAACATTCAGTACTTC	CSAHQPGLNIQYF
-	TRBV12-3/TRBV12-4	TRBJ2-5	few	TGTGCCAGCAGTTATGAGGCCAAGACCCAGTACTTC	CASSYEAKTQYF
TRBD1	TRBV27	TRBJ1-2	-	TGTGCCAGCAGTCTGACTTGGACAGGGGGTTATGGCTACACCTTC	CASSLTWTGGYGYTF
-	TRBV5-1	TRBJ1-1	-	TGCGCCAGCCGTTCCGGGACGCGGACTGAAGCTTTCTTT	CASRSGTRTEAFF
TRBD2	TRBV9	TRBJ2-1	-	TGTGCCAGCAGCGTAGAACTAGCGGGATTCGATGAGCAGTTCTTC	CASSVELAGFDEQFF
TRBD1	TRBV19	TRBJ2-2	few	TGTGCCAGTAGTTTACTCGGGACAGGGGCCGGGGAGCTGTTTTTT	CASSLLGTGAGELFF
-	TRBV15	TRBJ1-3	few	TGTGCCACCAGCCTCGGGACAGGAAACACCATATATTTT	CATSLGTGNTIYF
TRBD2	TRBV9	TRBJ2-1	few	TGTGCCAGCAGCTTGCCGGGACTAGCGGGAAACTCCTACAATGAGCAGTTCTTC	CASSLPGLAGNSYNEQFF
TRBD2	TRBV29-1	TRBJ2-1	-	TGCAGCGGGCTTTGGACTAGCGGGACTCACAATGAGCAGTTCTTC	CSGLWTSGTHNEQFF
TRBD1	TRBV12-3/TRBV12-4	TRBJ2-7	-	TGTGCCAGCAGCCCCGGACAGGGGCGGTACGAGCAGTACTTC	CASSPGQGRYEQYF
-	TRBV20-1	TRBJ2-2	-	TGCAGTGCCCGGACAGCTGACACCGGGGAGCTGTTTTTT	CSARTADTGELFF
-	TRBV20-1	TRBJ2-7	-	TGCAGTGTGCAGGGCTCCTACGAGCAGTACTTC	CSVQGSYEQYF
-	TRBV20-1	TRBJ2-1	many	TGCAGTGCTCCTACCTCCGGGACTTCCCTATTCAATGAGCAGTTCTTC	CSAPTSGTSLFNEQFF
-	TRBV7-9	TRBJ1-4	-	TGTGCCAGCAGCTACCCCTCGGTAGGAAAACTGTTTTTT	CASSYPSVGKLFF
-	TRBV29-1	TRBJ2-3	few	TGCAGCGTTTTCCCAAGGGGACGCACAGATACGCAGTATTTT	CSVFPRGRTDTQYF
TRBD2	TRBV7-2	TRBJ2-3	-	TGTGCCAGCAGCTTAGTAATAACTAGCGGATCCCGGGGTACGCAGTATTTT	CASSLVITSGSRGTQYF
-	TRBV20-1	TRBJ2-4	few	TGCAGTGCTAGTGAGAGGGCCAAAAACATTCAGTACTTC	CSASERAKNIQYF
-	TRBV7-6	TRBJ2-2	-	TGTGCCAGCAGCTTATCCCCCGGCGGAGGGGGCGCATCGAGGGACACCGGGGAGCTGTTTTTT	CASSLSPGGGGASRDTGELFF
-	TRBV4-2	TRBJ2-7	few	TGTGCCAGCAGCCAAGAAGCGAGGCTAGCCGGTGACGAGCAGTACTTC	CASSQEARLAGDEQYF
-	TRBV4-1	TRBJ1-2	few	TGCGCCAGCAGCCAAGTGGGGAGGGCGGGTCCGCCCGGCTACACCTTC	CASSQVGRAGPPGYTF
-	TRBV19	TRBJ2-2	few	TGTGCCAGTAGTATAGCCCCGGGTGGGGTCCCCGGGGAGCTGTTTTTT	CASSIAPGGVPGELFF
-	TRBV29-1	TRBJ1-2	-	TGCAGCGTCGGGACGAATGGCTACACCTTC	CSVGTNGYTF
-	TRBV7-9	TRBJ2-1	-	TGTGCCAGCAGCTTAGCACAGGGTATTGGTGAGCAGTTCTTC	CASSLAQGIGEQFF